These 18 T cell receptor beta chains came from one sample sequenced in a study of OX40 agonist ivuxolimab in advanced cancers. Generated by immunoSEQ multiplex PCR, the TCRdb table keeps only in-frame clones and is missing some. Here the sample spans some 50,000 clones, about 86% being singletons. The specimen was CD4+ or CD8+ T cells sorted from blood, collected in a trial of the OX40 agonist ivuxolimab. The receptors were sampled from an adult with an advanced solid tumor such as melanoma, head and neck, liver or kidney cancer.

This chain links TRBV18 with TRBJ2-1; 10 bases agree with TRBD2. The CDR3 length is 16 residues. In germline, CDR1 is KGHSH, CDR2 LQKENI. V shed 3 bases and J 4 bases; nucleotides not matched to a gene: 6. The CDR3, as DNA: TGTGCCAGCTCACCCCCGGGACTAGCGTTTTACAATGAGCAGTTCTTC. Amino acid sequence: CASSPPGLAFYNEQFF.

J is TRBJ2-7 and V is TRBV20-1; D call uncertain. This CDR3 region has 11 residues. V was trimmed by 6 bases and J by 6 bases, leaving 12 bases between them. Looked up from germline, CDR1 is DFQATT and CDR2 is SNEGSKA (reference sequence). The CDR3 nucleotides read TGCAGTGCCCCGGGTCCCTTCGAGCAGTACTTC. This sequence encodes CSAPGPFEQYF.

V and J are TRBV4-1 and TRBJ2-7; TRBD2 matches 7 bases. This CDR3 is 15 amino acids long. With V trimmed by 4 bases and J by 4 bases, 10 bases remained unmatched. Germline values: CDR1 MGHRA, CDR2 YSYEKL. The CDR3 is CASSPQTVGGYEQYF. The DNA of the CDR3 is TGCGCCAGCAGCCCTCAAACAGTGGGAGGGTACGAGCAGTACTTC.

The chain recombines TRBV4-2 with TRBJ2-1; D might be TRBD1 or TRBD2, each matching 5 bases. V shed 5 bases and J shed 8 bases, with 13 bases lying between them. From germline, CDR1 is LGHNA and CDR2 YNFKEQ. The length of the CDR3 is 13 residues. The CDR3 region has the DNA TGTGCCAGCAGCTTCAGACTGGGGGATGAGCAGTTCTTC. Translating it yields CASSFRLGDEQFF.

The J gene is TRBJ2-2, the V gene TRBV9; no definite D call. CDR1 is SGDLS and CDR2 is YYNGEE in the germline V gene. The CDR3 is 14 residues long. Trimming pared 0 bases from V and 1 base from J, leaving 4 bases between. This CDR3 reads CASSVAGNTGELFF. The CDR3 DNA reads TGTGCCAGCAGCGTAGCAGGGAACACCGGGGAGCTGTTTTTT.

This clone was seen only once. The chain is built from TRBV30 and TRBJ1-1; D gene uncertain. V dropped 0 bases and J dropped 1 base, with 9 bases sitting between them. This CDR3 has 14 amino acids. Germline-derived CDR1 and CDR2 are GTSNPN and SVGIG (reference sequence). DNA of the CDR3: TGTGCCTGGAGTGTAGTAGGAGGGAACACTGAAGCTTTCTTT. It specifies CAWSVVGGNTEAFF.

The gene calls are TRBV7-8 and TRBJ1-6; no clear D gene. This CDR3 has 14 amino acids. Germline assignment: CDR1 SGHVS and CDR2 FQNEAQ. V lost 5 bases and J 7 bases, leaving 12 bases between the germline ends. The CDR3 nucleotides are TGTGCCAGCAGCCAGGTTCTGGGCAATTCACCCCTCCACTTT. Amino acids: CASSQVLGNSPLHF.

V and J are TRBV4-1 and TRBJ2-1; 11 bases line up with TRBD2. Trimming at V came to 3 bases and at J to 9 bases, leaving 10 bases not matched to a gene. The CDR3 sequence is 16 residues long. Germline V gene data show CDR1 as MGHRA and CDR2 as YSYEKL. Written as DNA, the CDR3 is TGCGCCAGCAGCCACGGTAGCGGGAGGGCCGCTGGTGAGCAGTTCTTC. Amino acid sequence: CASSHGSGRAAGEQFF.

This sequence joins TRBV18 and TRBJ2-7; 10 bases agree with TRBD1. This CDR3 spans 13 amino acids. Per germline, CDR1 KGHSH and CDR2 LQKENI. V dropped 3 bases and J dropped 5; count of bases not matched to a gene: 1. The CDR3 DNA sequence: TGTGCCAGCTCACCCGGGACAGGGGACGAGCAGTACTTC. Its translation: CASSPGTGDEQYF. Using reference TRBV18 and TRBJ2-7 for the parts outside the CDR3, the full variable domain is NAGVMQNPRHLVRRRGQEARLRCSPMKGHSHVYWYRQLPEEGLKFMVYLQKENIIDESGMPKERFSAEFPKEGPSILRIQQVVRGDSAAYFCASSPGTGDEQYFGPGTRLTVT.

The J gene is TRBJ2-3, the V gene TRBV7-2; maybe TRBD1 (5 bases). The CDR3 sequence is 14 residues long. Germline CDR1 is SGHTA and CDR2 is FQGNSA. V was trimmed by 0 bases and J by 7 bases, leaving 11 bases between them. CDR3 in amino acids: CASSLADRGNTQYF. Here the CDR3 DNA reads TGTGCCAGCAGCTTAGCTGACAGAGGCAATACGCAGTATTTT.

The gene calls are TRBV6-5 and TRBJ2-7, with 7 positions matching TRBD1. The CDR3 runs to 15 residues. Germline CDR1 is MNHEY and CDR2 is SVGAGI. The junction had 7 bases not matched to a gene; V was cut back by 2 bases and J by 3 bases. CDR3: CASSYGPGTDYEQYF. The DNA for the CDR3 is TGTGCCAGCAGTTACGGACCCGGGACAGACTACGAGCAGTACTTC.

The chain carries TRBV7-8 and TRBJ2-7; maybe TRBD1 (5 bases). The V gene lost 5 bases and the J gene lost 3 bases, with 11 bases spanning the gap. The CDR3 consists of 13 residues. Germline V gene data show CDR1 as SGHVS and CDR2 as FQNEAQ. The CDR3: CASSRTSIYEQYF. DNA for the CDR3: TGTGCCAGCAGCCGGACAAGCATCTACGAGCAGTACTTC. The complete variable domain, with remaining parts taken from reference TRBV7-8 and TRBJ2-7, reads GAGVSQSPRYKVAKRGQDVALRCDPISGHVSLFWYQQALGQGPEFLTYFQNEAQLDKSGLPSDRFFAERPEGSVSTLKIQRTQQEDSAVYLCASSRTSIYEQYFGPGTRLTVT.

This chain links TRBV7-9 with TRBJ2-1; D not resolved. The V and J ends lost 1 base and 2 bases respectively, with 3 bases between them. Germline CDR1 reads SEHNR; CDR2 reads FQNEAQ (reference sequence). The CDR3 is 13 residues long. The CDR3 loop reads CASSLGAYNEQFF. The DNA of the CDR3 is TGTGCCAGCAGCTTAGGAGCCTACAATGAGCAGTTCTTC.

This chain connects TRBV5-6 to TRBJ1-2; tentatively, D is TRBD1 (5 bases). V lost 0 bases and J 14 bases, leaving 11 bases between the germline ends. This CDR3 has 11 amino acids. Germline CDR1 SGHDT, CDR2 YYEEEE. The CDR3, as DNA: TGTGCCAGCAGCTTGGGGGACGGGGTAACCTTC. Translation gives CASSLGDGVTF.

V and J are TRBV19 and TRBJ2-4; the match to TRBD2 covers 8 bases. Trimming removed 3 bases from V and 0 bases from J; junction bases left unmatched: 7. Germline V gene data show CDR1 as LNHDA and CDR2 as SQIVND (reference sequence). The CDR3 covers 17 residues. The chain's CDR3 is CASSIIAGTLAKNIQYF. The CDR3 DNA reads as TGTGCCAGTAGTATTATAGCGGGAACCTTAGCCAAAAACATTCAGTACTTC.

CDR3: CATAVPRSTSDEKLFF. The CDR3 DNA follows: TGTGCCACCGCAGTCCCTCGGTCTACCTCGGATGAAAAACTGTTTTTT. The chain uses TRBV15 and TRBJ1-4; D is unclear. V lost 8 bases and J 6 bases, leaving 22 bases between the germline ends. The length of the CDR3 is 16 residues. CDR1 LNHNV and CDR2 YYDKDF come from the germline V gene (reference sequence).

This clone was recorded a few times. The chain carries TRBV6-1 and TRBJ2-7; TRBD1 matches 9 bases. This CDR3 comprises 14 residues. Trimming cost V 5 bases and J 4 bases; bases outside gene matches: 6. Germline assignment: CDR1 MNHNS and CDR2 SASEGT. The CDR3 loop is CASSIRQGVYEQYF. As DNA, the CDR3 is TGTGCCAGCAGTATAAGACAGGGGGTATACGAGCAGTACTTC.

The chain carries TRBV5-1 and TRBJ2-1; D might be TRBD1 (6 bases). CDR1 is SGHRS and CDR2 is YFSETQ in the germline V gene. There are 17 residues in the CDR3. Trimming pared 0 bases from V and 5 bases from J, leaving 18 bases between. The CDR3 DNA is TGCGCCAGCAGCTTGGGGAAAACAGGGCTAACGAACAATGAGCAGTTCTTC. It codes for CASSLGKTGLTNNEQFF. Complete variable domain (other parts from reference TRBV5-1 and TRBJ2-1): KAGVTQTPRYLIKTRGQQVTLSCSPISGHRSVSWYQQTPGQGLQFLFEYFSETQRNKGNFPGRFSGRQFSNSRSEMNVSTLELGDSALYLCASSLGKTGLTNNEQFFGPGTRLTVL.